One and the same sample provided the 12 T cell receptor beta chains below, sequenced in a study of blood T cell repertoires in COVID-19. The data were produced by immunoSEQ multiplex PCR, yet TCRdb's version contains in-frame clones alone and is incomplete. The top ten clones hold approximately 22% of a sample with approximately 90,000 clones, 79% of them seen once. Sequencing used peripheral blood. The receptors derive from a human donor in a cohort sampled during active COVID-19.

The rearrangement joins TRBV29-1 to TRBJ1-2; TRBD1 matches 7 bases. Unmatched junction bases numbered 4, after V lost 3 bases and J lost 0 bases. The CDR3 is made up of 14 amino acids. The germline V gene has CDR1 SQVTM and CDR2 ANQGSEA. The CDR3 sequence is CSVDQQGANYGYTF. The CDR3 DNA reads TGCAGCGTTGATCAGCAGGGGGCTAACTATGGCTACACCTTC.

The V and J genes are TRBV6-6 and TRBJ1-5; 7 bases match TRBD1. V was pared by 7 bases and J by 3 bases, with 6 bases of the junction left unmatched. The CDR3 is made up of 14 amino acids. Germline loops: CDR1 MNHNY, CDR2 SVGAGI (reference sequence). CDR3 DNA sequence: TGTGCCAGCAAGACGGGACAGTACAATCAGCCCCAGCATTTT. It yields the protein CASKTGQYNQPQHF.

V gene TRBV6-2 or TRBV6-3 combines with J gene TRBJ2-1; TRBD2 matches at 7 bases. The CDR3 covers 15 residues. V lost 0 bases to trimming and J lost 5 bases; unmatched junction nucleotides: 4. CDR1 is MNHEY and CDR2 is SVGEGT in the germline V gene. The CDR3 region is CASSYSGEGNNEQFF. In nucleotides, the CDR3 is TGTGCCAGCAGTTACTCCGGGGAGGGGAACAATGAGCAGTTCTTC.

The chain is built from TRBV19 and TRBJ2-2; TRBD2 agrees at 12 bases. This CDR3 comprises 16 residues. Germline V lookup: CDR1 LNHDA, CDR2 SQIVND (reference sequence). V shed 6 bases, J shed 7 bases, and the junction held 9 bases outside the gene matches. The chain's CDR3 is CASSRLAGEESGELFF. CDR3 in DNA: TGTGCCAGTAGCCGACTAGCGGGAGAAGAGAGCGGGGAGCTGTTTTTT.

The rearrangement links TRBV12-3 or TRBV12-4 to TRBJ1-2; D not resolved. Deletions cut 3 bases from V and 1 base from J, with 6 bases between. The CDR3 runs 13 residues. For the CDR3, the DNA is TGTGCCAGCAGTTTCGGGGATAACTATGGCTACACCTTC. Its translation is CASSFGDNYGYTF.

J is TRBJ2-3 and V is TRBV7-9, with 7 bases matching TRBD1. J was trimmed by 8 bases and V by 3 bases; bases with no gene match: 14. Germline V gives CDR1 SEHNR, CDR2 FQNEAQ (reference sequence). This CDR3 spans 16 amino acids. CDR3 sequence: CASSFRTGLLFGTQYF. CDR3 nucleotide sequence: TGTGCCAGCAGCTTCCGGACAGGACTTTTGTTTGGTACGCAGTATTTT.

This rearrangement joins TRBV5-1 to TRBJ2-5, with a tentative D call TRBD1 (6 bases). This CDR3 is built from 17 residues. Trimming pared 3 bases from V and 4 bases from J, leaving 22 bases between. Germline assignment: CDR1 SGHRS and CDR2 YFSETQ. The CDR3 loop is CASSSRVQGSVIETQYF. CDR3 in DNA: TGCGCCAGCAGCTCGAGGGTACAGGGATCGGTAATAGAGACCCAGTACTTC. The whole variable domain, filled in from reference TRBV5-1 and TRBJ2-5, reads KAGVTQTPRYLIKTRGQQVTLSCSPISGHRSVSWYQQTPGQGLQFLFEYFSETQRNKGNFPGRFSGRQFSNSRSEMNVSTLELGDSALYLCASSSRVQGSVIETQYFGPGTRLLVL.

This clone was counted between two and nine times. The J gene is TRBJ2-5, the V gene TRBV2; 10 bases agree with TRBD2. V dropped 3 bases and J dropped 2; count of bases not matched to a gene: 6. This CDR3 is built from 16 residues. Looked up from germline, CDR1 is SNHLY and CDR2 is FYNNEI. In DNA form, the CDR3 reads TGTGCCAGCAGTGATCTGAGCGGGAGGGCGCAAGAGACCCAGTACTTC. It is translated as CASSDLSGRAQETQYF. Looking up the rest from reference TRBV2 and TRBJ2-5 gives the full variable domain: EPEVTQTPSHQVTQMGQEVILRCVPISNHLYFYWYRQILGQKVEFLVSFYNNEISEKSEIFDDQFSVERPDGSNFTLKIRSTKLEDSAMYFCASSDLSGRAQETQYFGPGTRLLVL.

The rearrangement joins TRBV6-2 or TRBV6-3 to TRBJ2-5; 9 bases agree with TRBD2. The CDR3 has 15 residues. CDR1 and CDR2 (germline): MNHEY, SVGEGT. The V and J ends lost 6 bases and 3 bases, in that order; junction bases with no gene match: 8. The CDR3 DNA reads as TGTGCCAGCAGCCCCCACGTAGCGGGAGAAGAGACCCAGTACTTC. Translation: CASSPHVAGEETQYF.

This chain joins TRBV30 and TRBJ2-1; 9 nucleotides match TRBD1. Germline CDR1 is GTSNPN and CDR2 is SVGIG (reference sequence). V shed 2 bases, J shed 8 bases, and the junction held 13 bases outside the gene matches. This CDR3 contains 16 residues. The CDR3 nucleotides are TGTGCCTGGAGTATGTTTGGGACAGGGAATTCCGATGAGCAGTTCTTC. Amino acid sequence: CAWSMFGTGNSDEQFF.

This clone came up once. The CDR3 DNA follows: TGTGCCAGCAGCTTAGGGACAGGGTACACTGAAGCTTTCTTT. Its protein is CASSLGTGYTEAFF. The V call is TRBV7-8, the J call TRBJ1-1; 8 bases map to TRBD1. The CDR3 has 14 residues. Germline loops: CDR1 SGHVS, CDR2 FQNEAQ. V shed 1 base and J 3 bases; nucleotides not matched to a gene: 1.

In its sample, this clone was seen once. In DNA, the CDR3 is TGTGCCAGCAGCTCCGGGACAGGGGTGGTCGCGCAGTTCTTC. Protein sequence: CASSSGTGVVAQFF. The chain has TRBV5-4 and TRBJ2-1, with 10 bases aligning to TRBD1. The CDR3 runs to 14 residues. The germline V gene encodes CDR1 SGHNT and CDR2 YYREEE (reference sequence). V lost 3 bases, J lost 12 bases, and 9 bases stayed unmatched. The full variable domain, completed using reference TRBV5-4 and TRBJ2-1, is ETGVTQSPTHLIKTRGQQVTLRCSSQSGHNTVSWYQQALGQGPQFIFQYYREEENGRGNFPPRFSGLQFPNYSSELNVNALELDDSALYLCASSSGTGVVAQFFGPGTRLTVL.